This T cell receptor beta chain was identified during a study of shared clonotypes between healthy human individuals (dated by TCRdb to the early 2020s). Study-level background: The cohort comprised two women and three men aged 18 to 49 years. Per donor, three plates each were used for CD4 naive and CD4 memory, two for CD8 naive, and one for CD8 memory. Blood TCR repertoires of about five healthy adults were deeply sequenced to estimate repertoire size and the extent of clonotype sharing between individuals. Each donor's leukapheresis produced roughly between roughly 0.85 and 9.5 billion PBMCs. Different laboratories and diverse techniques were used to prepare libraries and sequence TCR repertoires, to increase sequencing depth and limit assay-specific biases.

TCR CDR3 regions were amplified from genomic DNA by multiplex PCR using the deep immunoSEQ assay. Genomic DNA extracted from each cell subset was distributed evenly over all wells of several immunoSEQ 96-well plates, and each plate served as one replicate. For sorted subsets, each replicate PCR was loaded with 200 ng genomic DNA, equivalent to approximately 27,000 T cell genomes. The purified libraries were quantified using a Qubit 3.0 fluorometer, sized with a Bioanalyzer 2100, and then quantified again using the KAPA Library Quantification kit. Every immunoSEQ 96-well plate was sequenced on a separate single-read 150-cycle Illumina NextSeq 550 flow cell. Turning to the authors' computational methods: Because only junctional sequences without quality scores were contained in the immunoSEQ output, filtering matching that applied to full-length reads could not be performed. To assign V/J genes and CDR3, sequences were annotated using PyIR, a Python wrapper for IgBLAST v1.9, with IMGT germline references. Reads were filtered out if the reads had weak V/J assignments (E-value above 1e-6), no CDR3, stop codons, out-of-frame junctions, or ambiguous translated residues. V3J clonotypes were defined by identical inferred V gene, J gene, and CDR3 amino acid sequence. To compute the percentage overlap between repertoires, the number of shared unique clonotypes was divided by the size of the smaller repertoire. Richness of each repertoire was evaluated using RTK rarefaction, the Chao1 estimator, and Recon v2.1 estimates of unobserved clonotypes. OLGA was used to compute generation probabilities for all TCRbeta clonotypes that the gDNA method yielded from a few donors. This is the immuneACCESS table as TCRdb keeps it, with only in-frame sequences that have V and J called. A part of the clones is gone; compared with another copy, unresolved V genes explain less than half, and the rest is unexplained. V and J calls and clone size are copied from that table; D and trimming were computed from the DNA. This sample holds over a million clones; around 97% were observed only once. The ten largest clones represent 1% to 1.5% of the sample.

Points the paper makes about the study in general: Sampling was restricted to blood, and TCR repertoires in tissue are likely to differ from TCR repertoires in blood. Rarefaction of sorted-subset datasets indicated incomplete sequencing despite the large sequencing depth. Approximately 4.8% of naive CD4, around 4% of naive CD8, roughly 2.4% of memory CD4, and over 0.35% of memory CD8 clonotypes were shared across several donors. Pairwise subsampling indicated that sequencing depth was expected to affect the degree of clonotype sharing among donors. Because the study included a small number of donors, the genetic and exposure-history diversity represented was limited. Naive subsets generally had larger estimated clonotype richness than memory subsets did. Clonotypes shared by all four sorted-subset donors showed higher generation probabilities than non-shared clonotypes.

This clone has only one observation. Its specific antigen is unknown. Base qualities are missing; no much larger clone stands one base away. The CDR3, from cysteine to phenylalanine, totals 16 residues. Only CDR3 DNA is held: 48 bases, read in frame from base 1. Relative to germline, V is 0 bases shorter and J is 2 bases shorter, with 11 bases between their ends. Taken from the germline V gene, the CDR1 and CDR2 loops are LGHNA and YSLEER. Healthy HIV-negative adults with no recently reported acute infections or vaccinations were included as donors. Only Caucasian adults living in Nashville, Tennessee, USA were represented among the donors. CD4+ T cells were enriched by magnetic negative selection, after which naive cells were positively selected on CD45RA and the negative fraction was taken as the memory subset. Blood was obtained by leukapheresis, after which PBMCs were separated by Ficoll-Histopaque density gradient centrifugation and cryopreserved in liquid nitrogen vapor phase. Analytical flow cytometry was used to check the purity and quantity of every magnetically sorted T cell population. Genomic DNA was isolated from every sorted fraction and measured by UV absorbance on a Nanodrop 2000c.

Sequencing was carried out using naive CD4+ T cells sorted from blood. The label giving this sample's cell subset or site can be read as: CD45RA+ positively selected. This TCR was sampled from a man younger than 45 in good health. The sequence joins TRBV4-3 to TRBJ1-5, with TRBD1 perhaps the D gene, on 6 matching bases. The CDR3 protein is CASSQEGGLGNQPQHF. The DNA sequence follows: TGCGCCAGCAGCCAAGAGGGGGGGCTGGGCAATCAGCCCCAGCATTTT.